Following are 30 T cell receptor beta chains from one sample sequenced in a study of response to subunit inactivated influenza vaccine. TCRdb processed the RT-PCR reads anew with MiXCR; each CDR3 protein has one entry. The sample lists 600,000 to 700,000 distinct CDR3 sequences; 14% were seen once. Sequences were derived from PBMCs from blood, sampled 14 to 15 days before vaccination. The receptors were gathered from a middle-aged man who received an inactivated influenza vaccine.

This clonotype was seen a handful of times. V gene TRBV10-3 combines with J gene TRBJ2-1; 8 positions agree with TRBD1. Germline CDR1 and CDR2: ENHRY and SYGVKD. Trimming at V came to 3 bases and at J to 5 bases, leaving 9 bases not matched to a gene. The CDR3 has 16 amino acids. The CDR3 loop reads CAISDYNRGKDNEQFF. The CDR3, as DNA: TGTGCCATCAGTGACTACAACAGGGGGAAGGACAATGAGCAGTTCTTC.

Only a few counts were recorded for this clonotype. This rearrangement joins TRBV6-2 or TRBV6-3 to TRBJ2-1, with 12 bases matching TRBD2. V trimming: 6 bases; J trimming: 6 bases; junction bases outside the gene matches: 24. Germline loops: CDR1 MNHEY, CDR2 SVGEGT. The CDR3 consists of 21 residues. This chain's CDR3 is CASSPELAGGLAGTRLNEQFF. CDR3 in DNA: TGTGCCAGCAGCCCCGAGCTGGCGGGCGGACTAGCGGGGACGAGACTCAATGAGCAGTTCTTC.

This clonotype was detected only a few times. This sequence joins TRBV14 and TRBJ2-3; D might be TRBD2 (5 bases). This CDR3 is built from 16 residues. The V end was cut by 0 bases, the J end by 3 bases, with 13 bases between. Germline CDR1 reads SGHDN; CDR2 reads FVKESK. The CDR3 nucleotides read TGTGCCAGCAGCCAAGAATGGGAACTAGATACAGATACGCAGTATTTT. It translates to CASSQEWELDTDTQYF.

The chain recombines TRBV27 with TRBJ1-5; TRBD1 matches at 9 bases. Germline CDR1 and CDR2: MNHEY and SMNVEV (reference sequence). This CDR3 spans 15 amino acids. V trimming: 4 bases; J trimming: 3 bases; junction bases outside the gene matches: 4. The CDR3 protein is CASSSQGAPNQPQHF. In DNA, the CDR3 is TGTGCCAGCAGTTCACAGGGGGCACCCAATCAGCCCCAGCATTTT.

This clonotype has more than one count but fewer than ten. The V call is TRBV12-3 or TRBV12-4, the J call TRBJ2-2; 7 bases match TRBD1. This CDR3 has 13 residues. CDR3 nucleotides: TGTGCTCAACGGACAGGGAACACCGGGGAGCTGTTTTTT. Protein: CAQRTGNTGELFF.

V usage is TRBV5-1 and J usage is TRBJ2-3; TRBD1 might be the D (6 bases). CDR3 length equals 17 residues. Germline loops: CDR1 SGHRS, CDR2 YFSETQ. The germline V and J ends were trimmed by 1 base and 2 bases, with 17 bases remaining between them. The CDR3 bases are TGCGCCAGCAGCTTGAACTCGCCGACAGGCAACACAGATACGCAGTATTTT. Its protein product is CASSLNSPTGNTDTQYF.

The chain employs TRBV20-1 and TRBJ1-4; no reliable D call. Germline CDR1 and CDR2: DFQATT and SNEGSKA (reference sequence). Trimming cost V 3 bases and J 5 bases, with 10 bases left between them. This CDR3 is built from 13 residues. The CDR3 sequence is CSASWTRNEKLFF. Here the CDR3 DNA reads TGCAGTGCTAGTTGGACCCGGAATGAAAAACTGTTTTTT.

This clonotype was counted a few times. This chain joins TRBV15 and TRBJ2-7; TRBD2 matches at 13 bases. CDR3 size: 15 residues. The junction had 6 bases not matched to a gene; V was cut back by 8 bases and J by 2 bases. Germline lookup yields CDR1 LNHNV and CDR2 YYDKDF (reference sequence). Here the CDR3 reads CATGFGLAGAYEQYF. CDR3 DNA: TGTGCCACCGGTTTTGGACTAGCGGGAGCCTACGAGCAGTACTTC.

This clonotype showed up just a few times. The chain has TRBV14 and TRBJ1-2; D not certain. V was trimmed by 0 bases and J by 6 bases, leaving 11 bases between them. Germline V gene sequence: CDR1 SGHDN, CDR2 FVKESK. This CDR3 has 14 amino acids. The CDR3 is CASSQDPVGHGYTF. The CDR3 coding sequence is TGTGCCAGCAGCCAAGATCCGGTAGGCCATGGCTACACCTTC.

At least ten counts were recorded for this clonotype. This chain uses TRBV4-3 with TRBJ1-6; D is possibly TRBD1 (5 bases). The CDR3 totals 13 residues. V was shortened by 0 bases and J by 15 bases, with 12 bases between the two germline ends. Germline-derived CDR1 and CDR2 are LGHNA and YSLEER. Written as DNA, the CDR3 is TGCGCCAGCAGCCAAGAGGGGGGGTTTGTCCTCCACTTT. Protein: CASSQEGGFVLHF.

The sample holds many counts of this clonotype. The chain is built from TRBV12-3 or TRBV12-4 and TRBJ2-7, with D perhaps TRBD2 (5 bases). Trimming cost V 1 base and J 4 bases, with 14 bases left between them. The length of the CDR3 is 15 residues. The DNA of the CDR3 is TGTGCCAGCAGTTTAGGGGAGCCCCCGAGATACGAGCAGTACTTC. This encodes CASSLGEPPRYEQYF.

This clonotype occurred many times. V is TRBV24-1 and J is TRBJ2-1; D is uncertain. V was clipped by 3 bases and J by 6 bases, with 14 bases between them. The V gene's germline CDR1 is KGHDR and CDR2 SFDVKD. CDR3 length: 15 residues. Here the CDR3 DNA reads TGTGCCACCAGTGATCCCAAGCAGATCCCCAATGAGCAGTTCTTC. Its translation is CATSDPKQIPNEQFF.

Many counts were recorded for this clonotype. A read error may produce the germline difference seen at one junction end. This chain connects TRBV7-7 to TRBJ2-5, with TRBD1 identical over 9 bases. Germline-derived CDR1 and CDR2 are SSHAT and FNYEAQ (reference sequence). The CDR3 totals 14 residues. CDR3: CASSMTGGQETQYF. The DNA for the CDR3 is TGTGCTAGCAGCATGACAGGGGGTCAAGAGACCCAGTACTTC.

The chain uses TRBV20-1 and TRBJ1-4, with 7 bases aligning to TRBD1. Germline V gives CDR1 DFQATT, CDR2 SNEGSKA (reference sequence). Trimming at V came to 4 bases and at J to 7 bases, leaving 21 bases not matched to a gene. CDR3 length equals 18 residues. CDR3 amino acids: CSATRRQGMIYRGEKLFF. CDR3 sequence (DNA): TGCAGTGCTACGCGCCGCCAGGGTATGATCTACAGGGGTGAAAAACTGTTTTTT.

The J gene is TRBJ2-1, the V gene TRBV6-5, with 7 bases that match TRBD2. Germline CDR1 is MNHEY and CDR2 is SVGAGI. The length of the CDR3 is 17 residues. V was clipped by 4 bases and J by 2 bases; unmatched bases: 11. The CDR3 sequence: CASSWDEGRAAYNEQFF. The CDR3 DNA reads TGTGCCAGCAGTTGGGATGAGGGGAGGGCTGCCTACAATGAGCAGTTCTTC.

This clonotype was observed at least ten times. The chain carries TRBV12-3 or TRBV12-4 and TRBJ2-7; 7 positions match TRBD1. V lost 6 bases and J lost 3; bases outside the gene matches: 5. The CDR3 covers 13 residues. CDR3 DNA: TGTGCCAGCAGCCTACAGGGGTTCTACGAGCAGTACTTC. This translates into CASSLQGFYEQYF.

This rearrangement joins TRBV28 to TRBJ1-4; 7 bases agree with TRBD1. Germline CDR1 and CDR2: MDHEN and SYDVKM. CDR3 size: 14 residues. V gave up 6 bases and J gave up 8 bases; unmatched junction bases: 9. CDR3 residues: CASRPQGGSEKLFF. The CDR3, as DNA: TGTGCCAGCAGACCTCAGGGGGGATCGGAAAAACTGTTTTTT.

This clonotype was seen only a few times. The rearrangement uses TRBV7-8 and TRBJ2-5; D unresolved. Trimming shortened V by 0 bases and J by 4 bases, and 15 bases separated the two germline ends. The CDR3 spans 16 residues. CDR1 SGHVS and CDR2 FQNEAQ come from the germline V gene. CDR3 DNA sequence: TGTGCCAGCAGCTTAGCAACGACGGGCCCTAGAGAGACCCAGTACTTC. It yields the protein CASSLATTGPRETQYF.

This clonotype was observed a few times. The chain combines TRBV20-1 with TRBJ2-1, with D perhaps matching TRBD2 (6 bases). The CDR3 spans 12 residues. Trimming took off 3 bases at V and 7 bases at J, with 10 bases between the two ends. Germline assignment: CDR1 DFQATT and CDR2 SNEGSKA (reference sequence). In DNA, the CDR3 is TGCAGTGCTAGCCACGGGGGTAATGAGCAGTTCTTC. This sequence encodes CSASHGGNEQFF.

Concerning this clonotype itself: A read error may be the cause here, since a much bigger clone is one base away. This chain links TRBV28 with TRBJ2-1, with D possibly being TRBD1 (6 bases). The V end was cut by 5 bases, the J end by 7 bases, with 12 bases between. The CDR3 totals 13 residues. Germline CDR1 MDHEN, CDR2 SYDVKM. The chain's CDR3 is CASSVYRANEQFF. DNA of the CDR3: TGTGCCAGCAGTGTATACAGGGCGAATGAGCAGTTCTTC.

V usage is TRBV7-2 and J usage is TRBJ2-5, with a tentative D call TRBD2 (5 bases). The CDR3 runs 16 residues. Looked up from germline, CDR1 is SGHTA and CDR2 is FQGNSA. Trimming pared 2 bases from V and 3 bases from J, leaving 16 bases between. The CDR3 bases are TGTGCCAGCAGCTTAACGGGGATCGAGTCCGAAGAGACCCAGTACTTC. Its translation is CASSLTGIESEETQYF.

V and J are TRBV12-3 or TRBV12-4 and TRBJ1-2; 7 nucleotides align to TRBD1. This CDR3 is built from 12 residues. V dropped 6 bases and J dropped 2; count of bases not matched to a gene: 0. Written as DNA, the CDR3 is TGTGCCAGCAGGGGACAGAACTATGGCTACACCTTC. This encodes CASRGQNYGYTF.

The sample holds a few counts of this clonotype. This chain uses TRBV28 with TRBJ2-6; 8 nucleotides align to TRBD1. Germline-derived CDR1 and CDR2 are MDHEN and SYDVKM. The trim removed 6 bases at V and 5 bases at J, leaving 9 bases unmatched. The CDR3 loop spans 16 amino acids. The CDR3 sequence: CASSLTGQGRANVLTF. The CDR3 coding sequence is TGTGCCAGCAGCCTCACCGGACAGGGAAGGGCCAACGTCCTGACTTTC.

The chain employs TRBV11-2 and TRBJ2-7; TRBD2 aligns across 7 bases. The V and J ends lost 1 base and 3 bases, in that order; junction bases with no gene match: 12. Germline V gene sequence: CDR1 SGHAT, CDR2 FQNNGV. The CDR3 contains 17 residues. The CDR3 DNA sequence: TGTGCCAGCAGCTTAGGCGGCGGGCGGGAGAATCTCTACGAGCAGTACTTC. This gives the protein CASSLGGGRENLYEQYF.

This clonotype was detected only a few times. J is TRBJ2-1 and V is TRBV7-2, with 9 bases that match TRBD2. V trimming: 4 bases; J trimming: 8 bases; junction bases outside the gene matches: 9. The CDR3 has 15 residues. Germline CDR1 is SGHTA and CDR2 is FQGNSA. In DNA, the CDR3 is TGTGCCAGCAGCTCCTATAGCGGGAGTATGGATGAGCAGTTCTTC. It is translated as CASSSYSGSMDEQFF.

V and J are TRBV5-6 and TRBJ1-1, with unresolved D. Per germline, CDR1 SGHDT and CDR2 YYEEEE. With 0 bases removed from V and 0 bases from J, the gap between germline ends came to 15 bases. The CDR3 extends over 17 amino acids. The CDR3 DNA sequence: TGTGCCAGCAGCTTGGCCCAGTGGTACAGATTGAACACTGAAGCTTTCTTT. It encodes CASSLAQWYRLNTEAFF.

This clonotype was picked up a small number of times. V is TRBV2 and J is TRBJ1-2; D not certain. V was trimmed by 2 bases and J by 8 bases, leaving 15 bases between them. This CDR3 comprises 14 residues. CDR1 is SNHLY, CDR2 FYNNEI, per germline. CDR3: CASSEWSQDGGYTF. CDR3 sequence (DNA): TGTGCCAGCAGTGAATGGTCCCAGGATGGGGGCTACACCTTC.

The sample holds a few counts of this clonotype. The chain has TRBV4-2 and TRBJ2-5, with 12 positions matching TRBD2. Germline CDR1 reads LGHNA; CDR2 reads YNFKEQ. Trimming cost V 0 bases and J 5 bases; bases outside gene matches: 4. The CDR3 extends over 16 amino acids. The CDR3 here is CASSQDLAGGLETQYF. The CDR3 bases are TGTGCCAGCAGCCAAGATCTAGCGGGGGGGCTGGAGACCCAGTACTTC.

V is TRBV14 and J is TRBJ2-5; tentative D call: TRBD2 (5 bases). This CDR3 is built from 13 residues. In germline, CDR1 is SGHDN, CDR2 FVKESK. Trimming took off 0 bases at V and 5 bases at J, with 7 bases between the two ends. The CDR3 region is CASSQERGETQYF. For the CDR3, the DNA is TGTGCCAGCAGCCAAGAGCGCGGGGAGACCCAGTACTTC.

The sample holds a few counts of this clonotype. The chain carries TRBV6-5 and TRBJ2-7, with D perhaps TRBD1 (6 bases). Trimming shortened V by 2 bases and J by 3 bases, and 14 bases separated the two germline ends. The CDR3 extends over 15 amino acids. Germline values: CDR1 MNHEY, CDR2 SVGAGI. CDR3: CASSYGGPVGYEQYF. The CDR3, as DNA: TGTGCCAGCAGTTACGGGGGCCCTGTGGGCTACGAGCAGTACTTC.